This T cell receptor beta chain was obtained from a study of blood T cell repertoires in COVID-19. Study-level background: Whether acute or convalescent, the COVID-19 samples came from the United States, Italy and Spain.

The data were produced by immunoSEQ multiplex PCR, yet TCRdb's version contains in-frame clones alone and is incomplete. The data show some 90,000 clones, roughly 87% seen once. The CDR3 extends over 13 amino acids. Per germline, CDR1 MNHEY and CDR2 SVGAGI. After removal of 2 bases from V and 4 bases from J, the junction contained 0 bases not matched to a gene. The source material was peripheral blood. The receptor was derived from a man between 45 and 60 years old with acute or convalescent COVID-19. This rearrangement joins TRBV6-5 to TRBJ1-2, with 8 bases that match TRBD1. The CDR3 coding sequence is TGTGCCAGCAGTTACGACAGGGGCTATGGCTACACCTTC. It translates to CASSYDRGYGYTF.